The clone carrying this TCR beta chain was counted a few times. The antigen is undetermined. The V and J ends lost 5 bases and 6 bases respectively, with 13 bases between them. CDR1 is MNHEY, CDR2 SMNVEV, per germline (reference sequence). This CDR3 has 14 amino acids. The source of the sample is a study of CD8+CD57+ T cells in acquired aplastic anemia. Overall study results and limits: Around 27 CD8+ CDR3 sequences occurred in both the patients and the controls.

In patients chosen for sequencing, flow cytometry had shown CD8+CD57+ cell expansion. Investigators profiled TCR beta VDJ and CDR3 from genomic DNA template. TCRdb analysed the reads with MiXCR anew, one entry per CDR3 protein. The sample carries around 430,000 distinct CDR3 sequences, around a third recorded once. V and J are TRBV27 and TRBJ2-2; the D gene is possibly TRBD1 (5 bases). This TCR was sampled from a human donor with aplastic anemia. Sequenced sample: sorted CD4+, CD8+, or CD8+CD57+ T cells (not recorded which) from PBMCs. Here the CDR3 reads CASSATVSPGELFF. The CDR3 DNA sequence: TGTGCCAGCAGTGCGACAGTTAGTCCCGGGGAGCTGTTTTTT.